The text below deals with one T cell receptor beta chain. Its antigen remains unidentified. Method: immunoSEQ multiplex PCR; TCRdb's copy keeps in-frame clones and lacks some. The sample yields 6,500 to 7,500 clones, around 83% seen once. Germline V CDR1 and CDR2: MGHRA, YSYEKL. The CDR3 consists of 15 residues. Trimming shortened V by 1 base and J by 7 bases, and 17 bases separated the two germline ends. The data were taken from a study of stem cell transplantation in POMP-related autoinflammatory disease. Study-wide findings and caveats: A trend toward lower repertoire diversity and greater clonality appeared in every analyzed T-cell subset of PRAID patients. Patients with PRAID showed a restricted number of unique TRB V-J gene pairings.

This chain links TRBV4-1 with TRBJ2-7, with unresolved D. What was sequenced was a CXCR5-defined cell subset from PBMCs. This clonotype was obtained from a human donor in good health. CDR3 protein: CASSQGSLWSYEQYF. The CDR3 DNA reads as TGCGCCAGCAGCCAAGGGAGCCTGTGGAGTTATGAGCAGTACTTC.